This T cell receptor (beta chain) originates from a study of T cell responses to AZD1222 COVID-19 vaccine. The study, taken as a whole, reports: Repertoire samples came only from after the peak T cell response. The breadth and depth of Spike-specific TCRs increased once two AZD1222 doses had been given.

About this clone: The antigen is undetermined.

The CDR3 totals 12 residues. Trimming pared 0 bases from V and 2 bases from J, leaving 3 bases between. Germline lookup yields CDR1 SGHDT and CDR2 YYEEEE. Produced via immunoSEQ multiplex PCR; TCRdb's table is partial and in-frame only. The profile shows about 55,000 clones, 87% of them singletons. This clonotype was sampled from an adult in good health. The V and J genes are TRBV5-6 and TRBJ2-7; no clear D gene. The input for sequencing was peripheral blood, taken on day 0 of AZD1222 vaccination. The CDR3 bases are TGTGCCAGCAGCTTGGAGACCTACGAGCAGTACTTC. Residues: CASSLETYEQYF.